The 26 T cell receptor beta chains below come from one sample, sequenced in a study of blood T cell repertoires in COVID-19. The assay was immunoSEQ multiplex PCR, and TCRdb's table has in-frame clones only and misses some. The sample includes approximately 80,000 clones, 81% of them seen just once. The sample taken for sequencing was peripheral blood. Every receptor here comes from an elderly man with acute or convalescent COVID-19.

This clone was counted a few times. The rearrangement uses TRBV19 and TRBJ1-2; the D gene is possibly TRBD1 (5 bases). CDR1 and CDR2 (germline): LNHDA, SQIVND (reference sequence). Trimming took 0 bases from V and 13 from J, leaving 9 bases between them. CDR3 length: 11 residues. The chain's CDR3 is CASSIEGRRTF. The DNA for the CDR3 is TGTGCCAGTAGTATAGAGGGGCGGCGCACCTTC.

The V call is TRBV5-1, the J call TRBJ2-2, with 12 nucleotides matching TRBD2. The CDR3 is 15 amino acids. Germline-derived CDR1 and CDR2 are SGHRS and YFSETQ. J gave up 7 bases and V 7 bases, and 8 bases lay outside the gene matches. The DNA for the CDR3 is TGCGCCAGCGTGCTACTAGCGGGAGGCGTCGGGGAGCTGTTTTTT. This codes for CASVLLAGGVGELFF. The full variable domain, in which reference TRBV5-1 and TRBJ2-2 provide the parts outside the CDR3, is KAGVTQTPRYLIKTRGQQVTLSCSPISGHRSVSWYQQTPGQGLQFLFEYFSETQRNKGNFPGRFSGRQFSNSRSEMNVSTLELGDSALYLCASVLLAGGVGELFFGEGSRLTVL.

The chain carries TRBV6-5 and TRBJ1-6; D gene uncertain. Germline values: CDR1 MNHEY, CDR2 SVGAGI. Trimming stripped 6 bases from V and 8 bases from J, with 17 bases between. The CDR3 runs to 15 residues. Here the CDR3 DNA reads TGTGCCAGCAGAGCCCAGACGGGGTCTTATTCACCCCTCCACTTT. Translating it yields CASRAQTGSYSPLHF.

The chain carries TRBV9 and TRBJ1-6; TRBD1 matches at 8 bases. The CDR3 has 16 residues. After removal of 1 base from V and 3 bases from J, the junction contained 3 bases not matched to a gene. The germline gives CDR1 SGDLS, CDR2 YYNGEE. The DNA of the CDR3 is TGTGCCAGCAGCGTATATGACAGGGGCTATAATTCACCCCTCCACTTT. Protein: CASSVYDRGYNSPLHF.

V gene TRBV29-1 combines with J gene TRBJ2-7; D unclear. The CDR3 contains 12 residues. CDR1 and CDR2 from the germline V gene are SQVTM and ANQGSEA. V lost 4 bases and J 3 bases, leaving 10 bases between the germline ends. CDR3 coding DNA: TGCAGCGTTGTGGAGACGTTCTACGAGCAGTACTTC. Residues: CSVVETFYEQYF.

The rearrangement joins TRBV5-1 to TRBJ2-7, with unresolved D. V lost 0 bases and J 3 bases, leaving 13 bases between the germline ends. Germline CDR1 SGHRS, CDR2 YFSETQ. This CDR3 region has 15 residues. In DNA, the CDR3 is TGCGCCAGCAGCTTGGGCCAGGTTGCCAACTACGAGCAGTACTTC. Amino acid sequence: CASSLGQVANYEQYF. Filled out from reference TRBV5-1 and TRBJ2-7, the complete variable domain reads KAGVTQTPRYLIKTRGQQVTLSCSPISGHRSVSWYQQTPGQGLQFLFEYFSETQRNKGNFPGRFSGRQFSNSRSEMNVSTLELGDSALYLCASSLGQVANYEQYFGPGTRLTVT.

The table lists this clone with a count of one. The chain couples TRBV15 to TRBJ2-5; TRBD1 aligns across 9 bases. CDR1 is LNHNV and CDR2 is YYDKDF in the germline V gene (reference sequence). There are 17 residues in the CDR3. Trimming took 3 bases from V and 8 from J; bases not matched to a gene: 16. The CDR3 loop reads CATSSLLQGARFDTQYF. CDR3 DNA sequence: TGTGCCACCAGCAGCCTTTTACAGGGGGCCCGGTTCGATACCCAGTACTTC.

The chain has TRBV9 and TRBJ1-1; maybe TRBD1 (5 bases). This CDR3 has 15 residues. Trimming took off 1 base at V and 5 bases at J, with 15 bases between the two ends. The V gene's germline CDR1 is SGDLS and CDR2 YYNGEE. In nucleotides, the CDR3 is TGTGCCAGCAGCGTAATTAAGGGGAGGAGGACTGAAGCTTTCTTT. It translates to CASSVIKGRRTEAFF.

The chain links TRBV28 to TRBJ1-1, with a weak D call TRBD1 (6 bases). Looked up from germline, CDR1 is MDHEN and CDR2 is SYDVKM. The CDR3 runs to 13 residues. Trimming pared 8 bases from V and 4 bases from J, leaving 14 bases between. The CDR3 DNA sequence: TGTGCCAGCCACATGGGAGGGGGCACTGAAGCTTTCTTT. Protein product: CASHMGGGTEAFF.

The chain is built from TRBV5-8 and TRBJ1-2, with a possible D match to TRBD1 (5 bases). Trimming cost V 0 bases and J 2 bases, with 11 bases left between them. Germline V gene lookup returns CDR1 SGHTS and CDR2 YDEGEE. This CDR3 is 15 amino acids long. The CDR3 sequence: CASSLETALNYGYTF. As DNA, the CDR3 is TGTGCCAGCAGCTTGGAGACAGCCTTAAACTATGGCTACACCTTC. The full variable domain, in which reference TRBV5-8 and TRBJ1-2 provide the parts outside the CDR3, is EAGVTQSPTHLIKTRGQQATLRCSPISGHTSVYWYQQALGLGLQFLLWYDEGEERNRGNFPPRFSGRQFPNYSSELNVNALELEDSALYLCASSLETALNYGYTFGSGTRLTVV.

The sample holds a few counts of this clone. The rearrangement joins TRBV5-1 to TRBJ1-2, with 7 bases matching TRBD1. Trimming at V came to 3 bases and at J to 5 bases, leaving 7 bases not matched to a gene. Germline CDR1 SGHRS, CDR2 YFSETQ. This CDR3 comprises 14 residues. The CDR3 region has the DNA TGCGCCAGCAGCTCGGGGGACAGCCTATATGGCTACACCTTC. The encoded protein is CASSSGDSLYGYTF.

The rearrangement links TRBV2 to TRBJ1-6; 7 nucleotides agree with TRBD1. J lost 8 bases, V lost 4 bases, and 8 bases had no gene match. The CDR3 totals 15 residues. Germline assignment: CDR1 SNHLY and CDR2 FYNNEI. The DNA of the CDR3 is TGTGCCAGCAGTGCACAGGGGCCAAAGGATTCACCCCTCCACTTT. This encodes CASSAQGPKDSPLHF. The entire variable domain, with the rest obtained from reference TRBV2 and TRBJ1-6, is as follows: EPEVTQTPSHQVTQMGQEVILRCVPISNHLYFYWYRQILGQKVEFLVSFYNNEISEKSEIFDDQFSVERPDGSNFTLKIRSTKLEDSAMYFCASSAQGPKDSPLHFGNGTRLTVT.

In this sample, this clone turned up a few times. V and J are TRBV10-3 and TRBJ1-5; tentatively, D is TRBD1 (5 bases). Trimming took 4 bases from V and 4 from J, leaving 11 bases between them. The CDR3 has 14 amino acids. Germline CDR1 ENHRY, CDR2 SYGVKD. The CDR3 coding sequence is TGTGCCATCAGTGGGGGGGTAATGAATCAGCCCCAGCATTTT. It is translated as CAISGGVMNQPQHF.

This rearrangement joins TRBV7-3 to TRBJ2-2; the match to TRBD1 covers 7 bases. V shed 3 bases and J 6 bases; nucleotides not matched to a gene: 7. Germline CDR1 SGHTA, CDR2 FQGTGA. The CDR3 spans 15 residues. The CDR3 DNA follows: TGTGCCAGCAGCTTTTCGAGGGGGCAGTCCGGGGAGCTGTTTTTT. Protein product: CASSFSRGQSGELFF.

This sequence joins TRBV11-3 and TRBJ1-1; 7 positions match TRBD1. This CDR3 spans 14 amino acids. Germline trimming cut 4 bases from V and 2 bases from J; bases unmatched to any gene: 4. The germline V gene encodes CDR1 SGHNT and CDR2 YENEEA. The chain's CDR3 is CASSSGGLNTEAFF. The DNA for the CDR3 is TGTGCCAGCAGCTCAGGGGGATTAAACACTGAAGCTTTCTTT. The full variable domain, its missing parts supplied by reference TRBV11-3 and TRBJ1-1, is EAGVVQSPRYKIIEKKQPVAFWCNPISGHNTLYWYLQNLGQGPELLIRYENEEAVDDSQLPKDRFSAERLKGVDSTLKIQPAELGDSAVYLCASSSGGLNTEAFFGQGTRLTVV.

The chain couples TRBV5-1 to TRBJ1-3; 10 nucleotides align to TRBD1. There are 18 residues in the CDR3. Germline CDR1 and CDR2: SGHRS and YFSETQ. The ends lost 4 bases at V and 0 bases at J; junction bases unmatched: 10. As DNA, the CDR3 is TGCGCCAGCAGCCGCCAAGGGACAGGGGAAAACTCTGGAAACACCATATATTTT. Its protein is CASSRQGTGENSGNTIYF.

On this clone: A much larger clone differs by one base, so this may be a read error. Other nucleotide sequences from this sample produce the same CDR3. The V call is TRBV7-9, the J call TRBJ2-2; 7 bases align to TRBD1. Per germline, CDR1 SEHNR and CDR2 FQNEAQ (reference sequence). V trimming: 5 bases; J trimming: 0 bases; junction bases outside the gene matches: 3. This CDR3 has 15 residues. CDR3 in amino acids: CASSPGTANTGELFF. For the CDR3, the DNA is TGTGCCAGCAGCCCCGGGACAGCGAACACCGGGGAGCTGTTTTTT.

This clone was detected only a few times. The rearrangement links TRBV11-2 to TRBJ2-1; 8 nucleotides match TRBD2. The CDR3 has 18 residues. Germline trimming cut 5 bases from V and 2 bases from J; bases unmatched to any gene: 14. Germline V lookup: CDR1 SGHAT, CDR2 FQNNGV. The CDR3 DNA is TGTGCCAGCAGCCGACTTATTCACGGGGGGGCAGCCTACAATGAGCAGTTCTTC. It translates to CASSRLIHGGAAYNEQFF. Looking up the rest from reference TRBV11-2 and TRBJ2-1 gives the full variable domain: EAGVAQSPRYKIIEKRQSVAFWCNPISGHATLYWYQQILGQGPKLLIQFQNNGVVDDSQLPKDRFSAERLKGVDSTLKIQPAKLEDSAVYLCASSRLIHGGAAYNEQFFGPGTRLTVL.

The chain employs TRBV13 and TRBJ2-7; 7 bases line up with TRBD1. Germline-derived CDR1 and CDR2 are PRHDT and FYEKMQ (reference sequence). The CDR3 runs to 14 residues. Losses at the gene ends were 5 bases for V and 6 bases for J; bases not matched to a gene: 10. The CDR3 DNA follows: TGTGCCAGCAGCCCCGACAGGGCGTCGGCCGAGCAGTACTTC. As protein: CASSPDRASAEQYF.

The chain links TRBV5-8 to TRBJ1-2; D call uncertain. V dropped 4 bases and J dropped 4 bases, with 20 bases sitting between them. The CDR3 has 16 amino acids. Per the germline V gene, CDR1 is SGHTS and CDR2 is YDEGEE. The CDR3 sequence: CASSPDPRRRLYGYTF. The CDR3 coding sequence is TGTGCCAGCAGCCCCGACCCGAGACGGAGGCTCTATGGCTACACCTTC.

This chain joins TRBV2 and TRBJ2-5, with 13 bases identical to TRBD2. Germline-derived CDR1 and CDR2 are SNHLY and FYNNEI. This CDR3 is built from 15 residues. Trimming cost V 6 bases and J 0 bases; bases outside gene matches: 1. The CDR3 loop is CASRGTSGNQETQYF. Written as DNA, the CDR3 is TGTGCCAGCAGGGGGACTAGCGGGAACCAAGAGACCCAGTACTTC.

The V and J genes are TRBV29-1 and TRBJ1-1; no clear D gene. This CDR3 spans 14 amino acids. The ends were cut back, 3 bases at V and 0 bases at J, with 11 bases in the middle. The V gene's germline CDR1 is SQVTM and CDR2 ANQGSEA. The CDR3 sequence is CSVEAEPLNTEAFF. CDR3 nucleotides: TGCAGCGTTGAGGCAGAACCTTTGAACACTGAAGCTTTCTTT.

The chain uses TRBV18 and TRBJ1-5; no firm D call. V shed 3 bases and J shed 4 bases, with 7 bases lying between them. The germline CDR1 and CDR2 sequences are KGHSH and LQKENI. The CDR3 loop spans 13 amino acids. The CDR3 sequence: CASSPSLNQPQHF. The CDR3 DNA follows: TGTGCCAGCTCACCGAGTTTAAATCAGCCCCAGCATTTT. Complete variable domain (other parts from reference TRBV18 and TRBJ1-5): NAGVMQNPRHLVRRRGQEARLRCSPMKGHSHVYWYRQLPEEGLKFMVYLQKENIIDESGMPKERFSAEFPKEGPSILRIQQVVRGDSAAYFCASSPSLNQPQHFGDGTRLSIL.

This chain links TRBV7-8 with TRBJ1-6; the D gene is possibly TRBD1 (6 bases). This CDR3 is 14 amino acids long. The V and J ends lost 1 base and 5 bases respectively, with 6 bases between them. Germline V gene lookup returns CDR1 SGHVS and CDR2 FQNEAQ. This CDR3 reads CASSLGTDNSPLHF. In DNA form, the CDR3 reads TGTGCCAGCAGCTTAGGGACAGATAATTCACCCCTCCACTTT.

The J gene is TRBJ2-3, the V gene TRBV4-3; the match to TRBD2 covers 10 bases. The CDR3 is 18 amino acids. The germline V gene has CDR1 LGHNA and CDR2 YSLEER. The trim removed 4 bases at V and 5 bases at J, leaving 15 bases unmatched. The CDR3 here is CASSRSLPAGGWEDTQYF. The CDR3 nucleotides read TGCGCCAGCAGCCGATCTTTACCAGCGGGAGGGTGGGAAGATACGCAGTATTTT.

The chain is built from TRBV9 and TRBJ2-1; D may be TRBD1 (6 bases). Germline V gene lookup returns CDR1 SGDLS and CDR2 YYNGEE. Trimming left V 3 bases short and J 10 bases short, with 14 bases between. CDR3 length: 13 residues. CDR3 DNA sequence: TGTGCCAGCAGCGGGGACACTCAGGGGGAGCAGTTCTTC. It yields the protein CASSGDTQGEQFF.